The 32 T cell receptor beta chains listed next were all sequenced from one sample in a study of cytomegalovirus exposure and HLA in healthy donors. PCR employed 60 Vbeta and 13 Jbeta primers. This table comes from immunoSEQ multiplex PCR, and its TCRdb copy is limited to in-frame clones, with some not included. The repertoire includes roughly 86,000 clones, 50% to 75% of them detected once, and about 3.8% sits in the top ten. Sequences were obtained from PBMCs. These receptors originate from a man younger than 40 in good health and CMV-seronegative.

Worth noting for this clone: Compared with germline, one end of the junction differs, possibly owing to a read error. The rearrangement links TRBV7-9 to TRBJ1-2; D uncertain. This CDR3 contains 12 residues. Germline loops: CDR1 SEHNR, CDR2 FQNEAQ (reference sequence). As DNA, the CDR3 is TGTTCCAGCAGCTTACAGATCTATGGCTACACCTTC. This sequence encodes CSSSLQIYGYTF.

The genes are TRBV4-3 and TRBJ2-2; D gene unclear. The V gene lost 1 base and the J gene lost 7 bases, with 7 bases spanning the gap. CDR1 is LGHNA, CDR2 YSLEER, per germline. This CDR3 is built from 13 residues. CDR3 sequence (DNA): TGCGCCAGCAGCCAAGCCTCTTACGGGGAGCTGTTTTTT. Translated: CASSQASYGELFF.

This chain joins TRBV25-1 and TRBJ1-1; a weak D match, TRBD1 (5 bases). The germline gives CDR1 MGHDK, CDR2 SYGVNS. The CDR3 is made up of 14 amino acids. With 4 bases removed from V and 4 bases from J, the gap between germline ends came to 13 bases. The CDR3, as DNA: TGTGCCAGCAGTGCCCCGGGGGTTCTCACTGAAGCTTTCTTT. Its protein is CASSAPGVLTEAFF.

This chain links TRBV2 with TRBJ2-1; D is unclear. CDR3 size: 14 residues. The germline V gene encodes CDR1 SNHLY and CDR2 FYNNEI. Trimming pared 6 bases from V and 8 bases from J, leaving 17 bases between. Here the CDR3 reads CASRDSFVLDEQFF. The CDR3 DNA is TGTGCCAGCAGAGATAGTTTCGTGCTGGATGAGCAGTTCTTC.

V is TRBV5-1 and J is TRBJ1-2; D may be TRBD1 (5 bases). Per the germline V gene, CDR1 is SGHRS and CDR2 is YFSETQ. Between the trimmed V and J ends, which lost 0 bases and 7 bases, there was a span of 16 bases. The CDR3 is made up of 15 amino acids. The CDR3 nucleotides are TGCGCCAGCAGCTTGGATACAGGCACGACGGCTGGCTACACCTTC. Translated, it gives CASSLDTGTTAGYTF.

This clone has a handful of counts. Other DNA sequences in this sample translate to the same CDR3. This rearrangement joins TRBV6-5 to TRBJ2-5; tentative D call: TRBD1 (6 bases). Germline assignment: CDR1 MNHEY and CDR2 SVGAGI. V gave up 5 bases and J gave up 4 bases, with 8 bases separating them. This CDR3 contains 12 residues. CDR3 amino acids: CASSNRVETQYF. The DNA of the CDR3 is TGTGCCAGCAGTAACAGGGTAGAGACCCAGTACTTC.

The chain carries TRBV10-3 and TRBJ2-3, with TRBD2 matching over 10 bases. The ends lost 11 bases at V and 4 bases at J; junction bases unmatched: 3. The CDR3 consists of 12 residues. Germline CDR1 and CDR2: ENHRY and SYGVKD. The DNA for the CDR3 is TGTGCCGCTAGCGGGAGCGCAGATACGCAGTATTTT. As protein: CAASGSADTQYF.

Notes on this clone: The junction shows a germline mismatch at one end, possibly a read error. The gene calls are TRBV7-7 and TRBJ1-5; maybe TRBD1 (6 bases). The CDR3 length is 16 residues. Germline V gene sequence: CDR1 SSHAT, CDR2 FNYEAQ (reference sequence). CDR3 DNA: TGTGCTAGCAGCTTAACTTTCGACAGGAACAATCAGCCCCAGCATTTT. This gives the protein CASSLTFDRNNQPQHF.

The chain carries TRBV11-1 and TRBJ2-5, with 7 bases aligning to TRBD1. Per germline, CDR1 SGHAT and CDR2 FQDESV (reference sequence). The CDR3 spans 15 residues. V lost 3 bases and J lost 2; bases outside the gene matches: 6. In nucleotides, the CDR3 is TGTGCCAGCAGCTTCGGGACAGCGGATCAAGAGACCCAGTACTTC. As protein: CASSFGTADQETQYF.

The J gene is TRBJ2-7, the V gene TRBV27, with D maybe TRBD1 (6 bases). The CDR3 is 14 amino acids. V gave up 0 bases and J gave up 4 bases, with 10 bases separating them. The germline V gene encodes CDR1 MNHEY and CDR2 SMNVEV (reference sequence). The CDR3 DNA sequence: TGTGCCAGCAGTTTATCACAGGGAAGGTACGAGCAGTACTTC. Amino acid sequence: CASSLSQGRYEQYF.

The CDR3 loop reads CASIPRTHNDYEQYF. The CDR3 DNA sequence: TGTGCCAGCATTCCCCGGACACATAATGACTACGAGCAGTACTTC. The chain recombines TRBV6-1 with TRBJ2-7; tentative D call: TRBD1 (5 bases). The length of the CDR3 is 15 residues. The V end lost 7 bases, the J end lost 3 bases, and 19 bases lay between the germline ends. Germline-derived CDR1 and CDR2 are MNHNS and SASEGT.

The chain uses TRBV5-1 and TRBJ2-5; TRBD2 is a possible D gene (6 bases). Per germline, CDR1 SGHRS and CDR2 YFSETQ. The CDR3 is 12 amino acids. Trimming took 4 bases from V and 9 from J, leaving 13 bases between them. CDR3 residues: CASSPGEPPQYF. The DNA of the CDR3 is TGCGCCAGCAGCCCGGGGGAGCCTCCCCAGTACTTC.

This clone turned up a few times. The V gene is TRBV18, the J gene TRBJ1-6; D remains unclear. This CDR3 contains 15 residues. Germline CDR1 and CDR2: KGHSH and LQKENI. V lost 3 bases, J lost 3 bases, and 9 bases lay in between. The CDR3 DNA is TGTGCCAGCTCACCGCTAGAAAACTATAATTCACCCCTCCACTTT. The encoded protein is CASSPLENYNSPLHF.

The chain joins TRBV19 to TRBJ1-1; 12 positions agree with TRBD1. With 6 bases clipped from V and 1 base from J, the junction kept 15 bases outside the gene matches. This CDR3 has 19 residues. From germline, CDR1 is LNHDA and CDR2 SQIVND (reference sequence). For the CDR3, the DNA is TGTGCCAGTAGGACCTCGGTGAGGGACAGGGGGCCAGGGAACACTGAAGCTTTCTTT. Its translation is CASRTSVRDRGPGNTEAFF.

This chain joins TRBV7-3 and TRBJ1-6; 8 bases are a match to TRBD1. With V trimmed by 5 bases and J by 8 bases, 5 bases remained unmatched. Germline values: CDR1 SGHTA, CDR2 FQGTGA. There are 14 residues in the CDR3. As DNA, the CDR3 is TGTGCCAGCAGCCCCGGACAGGGACATTCACCCCTCCACTTT. This encodes CASSPGQGHSPLHF. Looking up the rest from reference TRBV7-3 and TRBJ1-6 gives the full variable domain: GAGVSQTPSNKVTEKGKYVELRCDPISGHTALYWYRQSLGQGPEFLIYFQGTGAADDSGLPNDRFFAVRPEGSVSTLKIQRTERGDSAVYLCASSPGQGHSPLHFGNGTRLTVT.

The CDR3 loop is CASRYRVGSNEQFF. The DNA for the CDR3 is TGTGCCAGCAGGTACAGGGTTGGGAGCAATGAGCAGTTCTTC. The chain couples TRBV7-9 to TRBJ2-1, with D possibly matching TRBD1 (6 bases). Looked up from germline, CDR1 is SEHNR and CDR2 is FQNEAQ (reference sequence). Between the trimmed V and J ends, which lost 6 bases and 6 bases, there was a span of 15 bases. The CDR3 is 14 residues long.

This clone was counted only a few times. This chain connects TRBV4-2 to TRBJ2-7; TRBD1 is a possible D gene (5 bases). The CDR3 spans 14 residues. CDR1 and CDR2 from the germline V gene are LGHNA and YNFKEQ. Trimming stripped 1 base from V and 3 bases from J, with 10 bases between. The CDR3 nucleotides read TGTGCCAGCAGCCAAGGGACACCAATCTACGAGCAGTACTTC. This gives the protein CASSQGTPIYEQYF.

This clone was recorded a few times. The V call is TRBV5-1, the J call TRBJ2-5; possibly TRBD2 for D (6 bases). The J call may be in error: the DNA end matches TRBJ2-7 better. Germline CDR1 and CDR2: SGHRS and YFSETQ. The CDR3 is 14 residues long. The CDR3 DNA reads as TGCGCCAGCAGCTCGACGGGAGACTCCTACGAGCAGTACTTC. The encoded protein is CASSSTGDSYEQYF.

In this sample, this clone turned up a few times. This rearrangement joins TRBV19 to TRBJ1-4; 8 bases fit TRBD1. The germline V gene has CDR1 LNHDA and CDR2 SQIVND (reference sequence). Losses at the gene ends were 3 bases for V and 3 bases for J; bases not matched to a gene: 6. This CDR3 is 16 amino acids long. CDR3: CASSIYGQGPNEKLFF. The DNA for the CDR3 is TGTGCCAGTAGTATCTATGGACAGGGCCCTAATGAAAAACTGTTTTTT. Full variable domain (outside the CDR3, taken from reference TRBV19 and TRBJ1-4): DGGITQSPKYLFRKEGQNVTLSCEQNLNHDAMYWYRQDPGQGLRLIYYSQIVNDFQKGDIAEGYSVSREKKESFPLTVTSAQKNPTAFYLCASSIYGQGPNEKLFFGSGTQLSVL.

This sequence joins TRBV15 and TRBJ2-7; 11 positions match TRBD1. V lost 7 bases and J lost 5; bases outside the gene matches: 4. CDR3 length: 13 residues. In germline, CDR1 is LNHNV, CDR2 YYDKDF (reference sequence). The CDR3 sequence: CATKRTGGHEQYF. CDR3 coding DNA: TGTGCCACCAAAAGGACAGGGGGCCACGAGCAGTACTTC.

This clone came up a few times. The J gene is TRBJ1-4, the V gene TRBV19, with TRBD1 as a possible D gene (5 bases). Per germline, CDR1 LNHDA and CDR2 SQIVND (reference sequence). The CDR3 totals 13 residues. V lost 3 bases and J 14 bases, leaving 16 bases between the germline ends. The CDR3 spells CASSMSGQGRLFF. The DNA of the CDR3 is TGTGCCAGTAGTATGTCAGGGCAAGGGAGGCTGTTTTTT. Variable domain in full (rest from reference TRBV19 and TRBJ1-4): DGGITQSPKYLFRKEGQNVTLSCEQNLNHDAMYWYRQDPGQGLRLIYYSQIVNDFQKGDIAEGYSVSREKKESFPLTVTSAQKNPTAFYLCASSMSGQGRLFFGSGTQLSVL.

The CDR3 is CASSLGLAGVSYEQYF. Here the CDR3 DNA reads TGTGCCAGCAGCTTGGGACTAGCGGGAGTTAGTTACGAGCAGTACTTC. The chain joins TRBV5-4 to TRBJ2-7; 12 bases line up with TRBD2. The junction had 5 bases not matched to a gene; V was cut back by 0 bases and J by 4 bases. This CDR3 is 16 amino acids long. Germline V gives CDR1 SGHNT, CDR2 YYREEE (reference sequence).

V and J are TRBV6-5 and TRBJ2-2; TRBD1 aligns across 10 bases. Germline CDR1 and CDR2: MNHEY and SVGAGI. Trimming removed 4 bases from V and 6 bases from J; junction bases left unmatched: 8. This CDR3 is 16 amino acids long. DNA for the CDR3: TGTGCCAGCAGTTTAACCGGGACAGGGGCGGCCGGGGAGCTGTTTTTT. This codes for CASSLTGTGAAGELFF.

J is TRBJ2-2 and V is TRBV6-1, with D unresolved. The CDR3 has 15 residues. Germline values: CDR1 MNHNS, CDR2 SASEGT. V lost 1 base and J 5 bases, leaving 11 bases between the germline ends. Here the CDR3 DNA reads TGTGCCAGCAGTGAAGACTTACACGGGACCGGGGAGCTGTTTTTT. Translation: CASSEDLHGTGELFF.

The V gene is TRBV18, the J gene TRBJ2-1, with 7 bases that match TRBD1. Germline V gives CDR1 KGHSH, CDR2 LQKENI. V gave up 3 bases and J gave up 10 bases; unmatched junction bases: 3. This CDR3 spans 12 amino acids. The CDR3 nucleotides read TGTGCCAGCTCACCCAGGGGGACGGAGCAGTTCTTC. It yields the protein CASSPRGTEQFF.

J is TRBJ2-4 and V is TRBV6-5; TRBD1 aligns across 7 bases. Per the germline V gene, CDR1 is MNHEY and CDR2 is SVGAGI. J gave up 6 bases and V 5 bases, and 10 bases lay outside the gene matches. This CDR3 is built from 15 residues. The CDR3 is CASSVQQGSVNIQYF. For the CDR3, the DNA is TGTGCCAGCAGTGTCCAACAGGGGAGTGTAAACATTCAGTACTTC.

The CDR3: CSGDRGGLFAEAFF. The CDR3 DNA reads TGCAGCGGTGACAGGGGCGGATTGTTTGCTGAAGCTTTCTTT. The chain employs TRBV29-1 and TRBJ1-1, with TRBD1 matching over 8 bases. Germline CDR1 is SQVTM and CDR2 is ANQGSEA. The CDR3 runs to 14 residues. V lost 7 bases to trimming and J lost 6 bases; unmatched junction nucleotides: 13.

V gene TRBV9 combines with J gene TRBJ2-1; 12 bases align to TRBD2. The CDR3 is 16 residues long. V lost 0 bases and J lost 10; bases outside the gene matches: 8. Germline CDR1 and CDR2: SGDLS and YYNGEE. Here the CDR3 reads CASSVAASGRVGEQFF. CDR3 nucleotides: TGTGCCAGCAGCGTAGCTGCTAGCGGGAGGGTTGGCGAGCAGTTCTTC.

Comment on this clone: A junction boundary mismatches the germline segment, possibly from a read error. This chain links TRBV7-9 with TRBJ1-1; a possible D gene is TRBD1 (5 bases). CDR1 is SEHNR, CDR2 FQNEAQ, per germline (reference sequence). The CDR3 sequence is 17 residues long. CDR3 nucleotide sequence: TGTGCCAGCAGCTCGGCCCGAATGATGGCAGGGAACCCTGAAGCTTTCTTT. Its protein product is CASSSARMMAGNPEAFF.

CDR3 loop: CASSLNSGQGSGNTIYF. The CDR3 DNA sequence: TGTGCCAGCAGCTTGAATTCTGGACAGGGCTCTGGAAACACCATATATTTT. The J gene is TRBJ1-3, the V gene TRBV7-8; 8 nucleotides align to TRBD1. The germline CDR1 and CDR2 sequences are SGHVS and FQNEAQ. With V trimmed by 3 bases and J by 0 bases, 7 bases remained unmatched. The CDR3 consists of 17 residues.

The genes are TRBV2 and TRBJ1-3; 8 bases align to TRBD1. CDR3 length: 14 residues. The germline V gene encodes CDR1 SNHLY and CDR2 FYNNEI. V trimming: 6 bases; J trimming: 7 bases; junction bases outside the gene matches: 8. The CDR3: CASRRDRLENTIYF. In DNA form, the CDR3 reads TGTGCCAGCAGACGGGACAGGTTGGAGAACACCATATATTTT.

CDR3 amino acids: CASSYSGTGGETQYF. Written as DNA, the CDR3 is TGTGCCAGCAGTTACTCGGGGACAGGGGGGGAGACCCAGTACTTC. J is TRBJ2-5 and V is TRBV6-5, with TRBD1 matching 11 bases. There are 15 residues in the CDR3. Germline values: CDR1 MNHEY, CDR2 SVGAGI. V was pared by 0 bases and J by 5 bases, with 2 bases of the junction left unmatched.